The 27 T cell receptor beta chains below all came from one sample that was sequenced in a study. TCRdb reanalysed the 5' RACE reads using MiXCR and keeps one entry per CDR3 protein. The table shows 60,000 to 65,000 distinct CDR3 sequences, with 20% to 25% occurring only once. Sequenced: memory CD4+ T cells sorted from a lymph node. As to subset: memory CD4+ T cells, CD4+CD45RO+CD25-. All receptors come from a female donor with breast cancer.

In this sample, this clonotype turned up many times. The chain has TRBV4-2 and TRBJ2-7; D is unresolved. Germline V CDR1 and CDR2: LGHNA, YNFKEQ. The CDR3 extends over 12 amino acids. Trimming removed 0 bases at V and 3 bases at J, with 3 bases between. CDR3: CASSQDIYEQYF. DNA for the CDR3: TGTGCCAGCAGCCAAGATATCTACGAGCAGTACTTC.

The V call is TRBV7-2, the J call TRBJ2-2, with D possibly being TRBD2 (7 bases). Germline assignment: CDR1 SGHTA and CDR2 FQGNSA. The CDR3 runs to 17 residues. Trimming shortened V by 1 base and J by 6 bases, and 18 bases separated the two germline ends. The CDR3 DNA reads TGTGCCAGCAGCTTAGGAGGAACGGGGGGCTGGGCCGGGGAGCTGTTTTTT. This sequence encodes CASSLGGTGGWAGELFF.

There are a few counts of this clonotype. The V and J genes are TRBV12-3 or TRBV12-4 and TRBJ1-5, with TRBD1 as a possible D gene (5 bases). The CDR3 spans 14 residues. V was pared by 6 bases and J by 3 bases, with 12 bases between. DNA for the CDR3: TGTGCCAGCAGGGCCGGGACGGCCAATCAGCCCCAGCATTTT. Residues: CASRAGTANQPQHF.

The chain has TRBV9 and TRBJ2-3; D is unresolved. Trimming stripped 2 bases from V and 7 bases from J, with 14 bases between. Germline lookup yields CDR1 SGDLS and CDR2 YYNGEE. CDR3 length: 14 residues. This chain's CDR3 is CASSVTQTPNTQYF. DNA for the CDR3: TGTGCCAGCAGCGTCACTCAAACCCCCAATACGCAGTATTTT.

This clonotype was recorded a few times. V usage is TRBV7-2 and J usage is TRBJ1-5; D remains ambiguous. The CDR3 has 15 residues. Per the germline V gene, CDR1 is SGHTA and CDR2 is FQGNSA. V was clipped by 5 bases and J by 5 bases, with 16 bases between them. CDR3 in amino acids: CASSPTGNHDQPQHF. The CDR3 DNA reads as TGTGCCAGCAGCCCCACCGGCAATCACGATCAGCCCCAGCATTTT.

This clonotype was recorded at least ten times. J is TRBJ1-2 and V is TRBV4-1, with TRBD1 matching over 7 bases. The CDR3 has 16 amino acids. Trimming took 4 bases from V and 8 from J; bases not matched to a gene: 16. Per the germline V gene, CDR1 is MGHRA and CDR2 is YSYEKL. CDR3 sequence (DNA): TGCGCCAGCAGCCTGAATCCTAGGGGGCCCCGTGGGGGCTACACCTTC. Residues: CASSLNPRGPRGGYTF.

In this sample, this clonotype turned up a few times. The genes are TRBV2 and TRBJ1-2; D ambiguous. Germline V gives CDR1 SNHLY, CDR2 FYNNEI. Trimming pared 3 bases from V and 5 bases from J, leaving 7 bases between. The CDR3 contains 12 residues. CDR3 amino acids: CASSDSEYGYTF. The CDR3 nucleotides are TGTGCCAGCAGTGACTCCGAGTATGGCTACACCTTC.

This chain links TRBV12-3 or TRBV12-4 with TRBJ2-7; 7 bases are a match to TRBD1. This CDR3 has 14 amino acids. V was clipped by 5 bases and J by 6 bases; unmatched bases: 10. The CDR3 is CASSTIDRAAEQYF. The CDR3 region has the DNA TGTGCCAGCAGTACTATAGACAGGGCGGCCGAGCAGTACTTC.

This clonotype was recorded at least ten times. This sequence joins TRBV7-9 and TRBJ1-2, with TRBD1 matching 9 bases. The CDR3 totals 13 residues. V was clipped by 5 bases and J by 5 bases; unmatched bases: 3. Germline CDR1 and CDR2: SEHNR and FQNEAQ (reference sequence). The CDR3 loop reads CASSPGTGYGYTF. CDR3 coding DNA: TGTGCCAGCAGCCCCGGGACAGGGTATGGCTACACCTTC. The variable domain in full, with the rest retrieved from reference TRBV7-9 and TRBJ1-2, is DTGVSQNPRHKITKRGQNVTFRCDPISEHNRLYWYRQTLGQGPEFLTYFQNEAQLEKSRLLSDRFSAERPKGSFSTLEIQRTEQGDSAMYLCASSPGTGYGYTFGSGTRLTVV.

This clonotype has just a few counts. V is TRBV4-3 and J is TRBJ2-7; 13 nucleotides line up with TRBD2. V shed 3 bases and J 2 bases; nucleotides not matched to a gene: 4. Germline CDR1 is LGHNA and CDR2 is YSLEER. The CDR3 is made up of 16 amino acids. Written as DNA, the CDR3 is TGCGCCAGCAGCCACACTAGCGGGAGGGGTCCCTACGAGCAGTACTTC. This encodes CASSHTSGRGPYEQYF.

This clonotype was counted ten times or more. V usage is TRBV12-3 or TRBV12-4 and J usage is TRBJ1-1; maybe TRBD1 (5 bases). V was pared by 2 bases and J by 5 bases, with 9 bases between. This CDR3 has 13 amino acids. CDR3 nucleotide sequence: TGTGCCAGCAGTTTAATGGGGGGAACTGAAGCTTTCTTT. It encodes CASSLMGGTEAFF.

This clonotype was detected only a few times. The chain is built from TRBV4-3 and TRBJ2-5; D unclear. The ends were cut back, 5 bases at V and 3 bases at J, with 13 bases in the middle. The V gene's germline CDR1 is LGHNA and CDR2 YSLEER. The CDR3 spans 14 residues. The CDR3 coding sequence is TGCGCCAGCAGCTTGGGGTGGAATGAAGAGACCCAGTACTTC. Its translation is CASSLGWNEETQYF.

This clonotype was detected only a few times. The rearrangement joins TRBV12-3 or TRBV12-4 to TRBJ2-4; D possibly corresponds to TRBD1 (6 bases). This CDR3 has 14 amino acids. Trimming shortened V by 3 bases and J by 4 bases, and 10 bases separated the two germline ends. The CDR3 spells CASSLGALKNIQYF. The CDR3 nucleotides read TGTGCCAGCAGTTTGGGGGCGCTGAAAAACATTCAGTACTTC.

The CDR3 region is CASSLATGLSPEAFF. The CDR3 region has the DNA TGTGCCAGCAGCTTAGCGACAGGGTTGAGTCCTGAAGCTTTCTTT. The genes are TRBV11-1 and TRBJ1-1; 7 bases are shared with TRBD1. Unmatched junction bases numbered 7, after V lost 0 bases and J lost 6 bases. CDR3 length: 15 amino acids. The V gene's germline CDR1 is SGHAT and CDR2 FQDESV (reference sequence).

The chain uses TRBV6-6 and TRBJ1-5; D is unclear. Deletions cut 6 bases from V and 2 bases from J, with 14 bases between. The germline gives CDR1 MNHNY, CDR2 SVGAGI (reference sequence). CDR3 size: 15 residues. The CDR3 loop is CASRTREDGNQPQHF. The CDR3 nucleotides are TGTGCCAGCAGGACCCGGGAGGACGGCAATCAGCCCCAGCATTTT.

This clonotype has more than one count but fewer than ten. This chain connects TRBV5-4 to TRBJ2-2; D unclear. Germline CDR1 and CDR2: SGHNT and YYREEE (reference sequence). This CDR3 spans 13 amino acids. V was trimmed by 2 bases and J by 3 bases, leaving 5 bases between them. In DNA, the CDR3 is TGTGCCAGCAGCTTTGAGCACACCGGGGAGCTGTTTTTT. Its protein product is CASSFEHTGELFF.

About this clonotype: The conserved phenylalanine or tryptophan is not found at the CDR3 terminus, so this likely reflects a read error. J is TRBJ2-1 and V is TRBV5-1; D tentatively reads TRBD1 or TRBD2 (5 bases each). Trimming removed 4 bases at V and 6 bases at J, with 17 bases between. This CDR3 contains 15 residues. Germline-derived CDR1 and CDR2 are SGHRS and YFSETQ. The CDR3, as DNA: TGCGCCAGCAGCCCGGGGACCGTCAGAAGCAATGAGCAGTTCGTC. This encodes CASSPGTVRSNEQFV.

This clonotype has more than one count but fewer than ten. The chain combines TRBV21-1 with TRBJ1-2. TRBV21-1 is annotated as a pseudogene. CDR3 length: 13 amino acids. The CDR3 loop reads CASSKGHNYGYTF. For the CDR3, the DNA is TGTGCCAGCAGCAAAGGACATAACTATGGCTACACCTTC.

This chain joins TRBV5-4 and TRBJ1-2, with 7 positions matching TRBD1. CDR3 length equals 15 residues. V shed 4 bases, J shed 5 bases, and the junction held 11 bases outside the gene matches. Germline values: CDR1 SGHNT, CDR2 YYREEE (reference sequence). The CDR3 reads CASSPRQGSGYGYTF. CDR3 sequence (DNA): TGTGCCAGCAGCCCCAGACAGGGTAGCGGATATGGCTACACCTTC.

This clonotype was counted at least ten times. The chain employs TRBV5-1 and TRBJ2-7, with TRBD1 matching over 7 bases. V shed 4 bases, J shed 0 bases, and the junction held 7 bases outside the gene matches. In germline, CDR1 is SGHRS, CDR2 YFSETQ. The CDR3 has 15 residues. The CDR3 region has the DNA TGCGCCAGCAGCCCTGGGACAGCGACCTCCTACGAGCAGTACTTC. Translated, it gives CASSPGTATSYEQYF.

The chain links TRBV28 to TRBJ1-3; 12 bases fit TRBD1. The V gene's germline CDR1 is MDHEN and CDR2 SYDVKM. V lost 5 bases, J lost 8 bases, and 10 bases stayed unmatched. The CDR3 contains 16 residues. The CDR3: CASSLTGTGGADTIYF. As DNA, the CDR3 is TGTGCCAGCAGTCTGACCGGGACAGGGGGCGCGGACACCATATATTTT.

There are a few counts of this clonotype. This chain joins TRBV5-1 and TRBJ2-3, with 8 positions matching TRBD2. CDR3 length equals 15 residues. CDR1 is SGHRS and CDR2 is YFSETQ in the germline V gene. V was clipped by 0 bases and J by 9 bases; unmatched bases: 9. The CDR3 protein is CASSLASSGSETQYF. The CDR3 DNA follows: TGCGCCAGCAGCTTGGCGTCTAGCGGGTCTGAGACGCAGTATTTT.

J is TRBJ2-1 and V is TRBV5-1, with 7 bases aligning to TRBD2. From germline, CDR1 is SGHRS and CDR2 YFSETQ. This CDR3 contains 14 residues. With 2 bases clipped from V and 9 bases from J, the junction kept 8 bases outside the gene matches. The CDR3 DNA reads TGCGCCAGCAGCTTCTGGGGGGGTAAGGGTGAGCAGTTCTTC. Translated: CASSFWGGKGEQFF.

The V and J genes are TRBV6-6 and TRBJ1-2; 11 nucleotides line up with TRBD1. From germline, CDR1 is MNHNY and CDR2 SVGAGI (reference sequence). This CDR3 comprises 16 residues. V lost 5 bases to trimming and J lost 6 bases; unmatched junction nucleotides: 11. DNA of the CDR3: TGTGCCAGCAGTCCGCCCTCGGACAGGGGGCAAAATGGCTACACCTTC. It specifies CASSPPSDRGQNGYTF.

This clonotype was found many times. The rearrangement uses TRBV12-3 or TRBV12-4 and TRBJ2-3, with unresolved D. This CDR3 has 14 residues. V was cut by 6 bases and J by 5 bases, with 15 bases left in between. The CDR3 sequence is CASSPPDELDTQYF. The DNA of the CDR3 is TGTGCCAGCAGCCCCCCCGACGAGTTAGATACGCAGTATTTT.

The rearrangement joins TRBV2 to TRBJ2-7; TRBD2 agrees at 8 bases. The CDR3 consists of 15 residues. The V segment lost 8 bases and the J segment 2 bases; nucleotides outside the gene matches: 11. The germline V gene has CDR1 SNHLY and CDR2 FYNNEI. CDR3 sequence: CASLTGPAGAYEQYF. The CDR3 DNA reads as TGTGCCAGCTTGACTGGACCAGCGGGAGCCTACGAGCAGTACTTC.

The chain's CDR3 is CASSPLAGDNNEQFF. Here the CDR3 DNA reads TGTGCCAGCAGCCCACTAGCGGGAGACAACAATGAGCAGTTCTTC. The genes are TRBV9 and TRBJ2-1, with 11 bases fitting TRBD2. V lost 4 bases, J lost 5 bases, and 5 bases stayed unmatched. Per the germline V gene, CDR1 is SGDLS and CDR2 is YYNGEE. This CDR3 has 15 amino acids.